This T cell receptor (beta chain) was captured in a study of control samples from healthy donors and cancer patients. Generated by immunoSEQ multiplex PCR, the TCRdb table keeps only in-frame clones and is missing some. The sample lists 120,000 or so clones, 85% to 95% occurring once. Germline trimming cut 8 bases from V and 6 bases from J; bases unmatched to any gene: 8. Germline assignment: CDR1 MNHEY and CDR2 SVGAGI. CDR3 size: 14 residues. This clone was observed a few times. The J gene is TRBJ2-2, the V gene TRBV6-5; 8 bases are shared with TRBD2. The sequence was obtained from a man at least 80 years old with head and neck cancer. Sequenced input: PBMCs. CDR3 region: CASLTGGAAGELFF. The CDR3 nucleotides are TGTGCCAGCTTAACGGGAGGGGCGGCCGGGGAGCTGTTTTTT.